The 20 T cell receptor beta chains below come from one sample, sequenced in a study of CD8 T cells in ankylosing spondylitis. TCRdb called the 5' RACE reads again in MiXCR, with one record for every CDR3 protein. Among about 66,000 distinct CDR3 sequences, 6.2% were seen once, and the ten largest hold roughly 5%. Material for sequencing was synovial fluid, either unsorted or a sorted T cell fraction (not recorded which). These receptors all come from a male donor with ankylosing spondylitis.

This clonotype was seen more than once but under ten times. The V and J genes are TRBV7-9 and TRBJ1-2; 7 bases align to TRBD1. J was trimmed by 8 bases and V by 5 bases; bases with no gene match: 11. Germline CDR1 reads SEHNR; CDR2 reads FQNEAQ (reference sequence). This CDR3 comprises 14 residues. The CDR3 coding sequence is TGTGCCAGCAGCCCACAGGGGCTCTTCTTGGGCTACACCTTC. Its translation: CASSPQGLFLGYTF. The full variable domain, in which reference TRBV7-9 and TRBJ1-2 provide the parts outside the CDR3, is DTGVSQNPRHKITKRGQNVTFRCDPISEHNRLYWYRQTLGQGPEFLTYFQNEAQLEKSRLLSDRFSAERPKGSFSTLEIQRTEQGDSAMYLCASSPQGLFLGYTFGSGTRLTVV.

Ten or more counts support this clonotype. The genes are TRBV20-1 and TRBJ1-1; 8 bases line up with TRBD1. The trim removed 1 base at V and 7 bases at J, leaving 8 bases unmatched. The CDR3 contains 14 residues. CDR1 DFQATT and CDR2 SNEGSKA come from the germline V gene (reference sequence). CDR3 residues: CSARVQGAAFEAFF. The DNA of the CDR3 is TGCAGTGCTAGAGTCCAGGGGGCTGCTTTTGAAGCTTTCTTT.

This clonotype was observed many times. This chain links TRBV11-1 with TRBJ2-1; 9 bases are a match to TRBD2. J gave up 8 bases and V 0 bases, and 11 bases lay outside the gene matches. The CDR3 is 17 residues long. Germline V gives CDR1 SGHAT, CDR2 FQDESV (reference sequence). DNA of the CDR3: TGTGCCAGCAGCTTAGCGGCGGGAGGGCCATTTCGAGATGAGCAGTTCTTC. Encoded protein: CASSLAAGGPFRDEQFF.

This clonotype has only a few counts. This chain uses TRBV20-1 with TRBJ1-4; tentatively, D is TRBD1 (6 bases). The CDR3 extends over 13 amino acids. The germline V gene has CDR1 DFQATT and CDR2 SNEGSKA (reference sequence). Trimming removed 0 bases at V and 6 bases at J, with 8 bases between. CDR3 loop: CSAREQGDEKLFF. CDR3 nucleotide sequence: TGCAGTGCTAGAGAACAGGGAGATGAAAAACTGTTTTTT.

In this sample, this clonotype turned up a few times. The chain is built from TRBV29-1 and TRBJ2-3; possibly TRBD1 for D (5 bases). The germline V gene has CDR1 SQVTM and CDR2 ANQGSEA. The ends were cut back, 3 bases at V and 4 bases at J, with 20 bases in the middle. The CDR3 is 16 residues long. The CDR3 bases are TGCAGCGTTGACGGTTGGGCGGACCTAGGGGCAGATACGCAGTATTTT. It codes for CSVDGWADLGADTQYF.

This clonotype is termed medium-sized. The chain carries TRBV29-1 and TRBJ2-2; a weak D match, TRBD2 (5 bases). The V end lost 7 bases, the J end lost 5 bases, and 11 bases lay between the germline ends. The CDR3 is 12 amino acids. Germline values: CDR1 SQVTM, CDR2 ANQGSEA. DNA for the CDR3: TGCAGCGGGGAGCCCGGAACCGGGGAGCTGTTTTTT. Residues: CSGEPGTGELFF.

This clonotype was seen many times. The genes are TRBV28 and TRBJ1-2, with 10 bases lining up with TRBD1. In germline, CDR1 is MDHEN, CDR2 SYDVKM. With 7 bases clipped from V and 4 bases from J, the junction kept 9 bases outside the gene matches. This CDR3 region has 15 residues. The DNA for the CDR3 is TGTGCCAGCATCCCCGGACAGGGGGTGGGCTATGGCTACACCTTC. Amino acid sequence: CASIPGQGVGYGYTF.

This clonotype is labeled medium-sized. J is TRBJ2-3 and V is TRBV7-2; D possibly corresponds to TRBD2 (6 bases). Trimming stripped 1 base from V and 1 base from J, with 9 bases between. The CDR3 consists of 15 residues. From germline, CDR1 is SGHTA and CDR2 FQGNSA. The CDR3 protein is CASSLGASGTDTQYF. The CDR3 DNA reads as TGTGCCAGCAGCTTAGGCGCTAGCGGCACAGATACGCAGTATTTT. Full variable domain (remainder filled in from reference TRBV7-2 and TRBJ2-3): GAGVSQSPSNKVTEKGKDVELRCDPISGHTALYWYRQSLGQGLEFLIYFQGNSAPDKSGLPSDRFSAERTGGSVSTLTIQRTQQEDSAVYLCASSLGASGTDTQYFGPGTRLTVL.

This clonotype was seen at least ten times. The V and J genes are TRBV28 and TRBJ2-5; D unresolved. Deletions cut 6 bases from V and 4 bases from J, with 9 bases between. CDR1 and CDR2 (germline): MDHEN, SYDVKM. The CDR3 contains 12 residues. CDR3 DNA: TGTGCCAGCAGCCTCAACGGAGAGACCCAGTACTTC. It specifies CASSLNGETQYF.

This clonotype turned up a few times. The CDR3 protein is CASSYGEDHPPTEAFF. CDR3 DNA sequence: TGTGCCAGCAGTTATGGGGAAGATCACCCTCCCACTGAAGCTTTCTTT. V gene TRBV6-2 or TRBV6-3 combines with J gene TRBJ1-1, with D unclear. Germline assignment: CDR1 MNHEY and CDR2 SVGEGT. Trimming left V 3 bases short and J 4 bases short, with 18 bases between. This CDR3 comprises 16 residues.

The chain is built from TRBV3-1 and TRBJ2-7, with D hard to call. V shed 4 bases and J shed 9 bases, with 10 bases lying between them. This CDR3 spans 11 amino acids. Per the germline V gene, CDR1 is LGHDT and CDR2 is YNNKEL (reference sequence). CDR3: CASSLAGPQYF. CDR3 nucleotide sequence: TGTGCCAGCAGCCTCGCAGGCCCGCAGTACTTC.

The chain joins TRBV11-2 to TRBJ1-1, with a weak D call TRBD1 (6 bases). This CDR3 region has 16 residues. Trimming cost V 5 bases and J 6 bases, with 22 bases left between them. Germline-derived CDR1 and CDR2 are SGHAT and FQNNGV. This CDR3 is CASSPSGGYSGPEAFF. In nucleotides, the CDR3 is TGTGCCAGCAGCCCGTCCGGGGGCTATAGTGGTCCTGAAGCTTTCTTT.

The CDR3 reads CASSLTGANVLTF. CDR3 nucleotide sequence: TGTGCCAGCAGCTTAACTGGGGCCAACGTCCTGACTTTC. The chain employs TRBV7-3 and TRBJ2-6; no reliable D call. Germline V gene sequence: CDR1 SGHTA, CDR2 FQGTGA. The V end was cut by 0 bases, the J end by 3 bases, with 0 bases between. The CDR3 is made up of 13 amino acids.

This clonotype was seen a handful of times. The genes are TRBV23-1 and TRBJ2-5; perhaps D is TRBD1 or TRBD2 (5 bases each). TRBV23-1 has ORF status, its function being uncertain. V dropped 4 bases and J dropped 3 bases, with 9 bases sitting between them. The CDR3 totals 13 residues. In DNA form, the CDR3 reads TGCGCCAGCAGTCGGGACGGTGAAGAGACCCAGTACTTC. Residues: CASSRDGEETQYF.

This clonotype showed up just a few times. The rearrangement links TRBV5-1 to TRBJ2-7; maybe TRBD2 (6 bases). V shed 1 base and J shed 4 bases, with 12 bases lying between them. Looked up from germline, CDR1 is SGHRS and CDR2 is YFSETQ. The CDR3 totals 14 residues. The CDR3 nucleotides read TGCGCCAGCAGCTTGTACGGTGGAGGGTACGAGCAGTACTTC. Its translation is CASSLYGGGYEQYF.

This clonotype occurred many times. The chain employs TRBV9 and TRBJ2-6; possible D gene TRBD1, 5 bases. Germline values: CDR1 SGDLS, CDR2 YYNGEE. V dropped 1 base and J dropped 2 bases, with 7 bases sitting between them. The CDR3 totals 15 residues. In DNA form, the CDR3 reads TGTGCCAGCAGCGTATCAGGGACTGGGGCCAACGTCCTGACTTTC. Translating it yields CASSVSGTGANVLTF.

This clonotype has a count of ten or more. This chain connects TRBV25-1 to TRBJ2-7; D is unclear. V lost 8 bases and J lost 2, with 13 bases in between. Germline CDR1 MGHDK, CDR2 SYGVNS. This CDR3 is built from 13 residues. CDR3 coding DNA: TGTGCCAGCGGTTGGACGACCCCCTACGAGCAGTACTTC. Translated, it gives CASGWTTPYEQYF.

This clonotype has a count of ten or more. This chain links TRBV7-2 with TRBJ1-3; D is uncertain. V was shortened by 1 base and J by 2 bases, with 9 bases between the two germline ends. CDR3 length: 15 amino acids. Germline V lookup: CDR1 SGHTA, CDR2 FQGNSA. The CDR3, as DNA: TGTGCCAGCAGCTTAGACTCAAGGACTGGAAACACCATATATTTT. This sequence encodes CASSLDSRTGNTIYF.

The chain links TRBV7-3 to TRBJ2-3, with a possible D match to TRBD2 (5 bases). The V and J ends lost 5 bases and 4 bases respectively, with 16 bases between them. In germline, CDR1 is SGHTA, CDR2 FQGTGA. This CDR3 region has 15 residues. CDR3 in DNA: TGTGCCAGCAGCCTTAACGGGGTTCTAGCAGATACGCAGTATTTT. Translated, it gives CASSLNGVLADTQYF.

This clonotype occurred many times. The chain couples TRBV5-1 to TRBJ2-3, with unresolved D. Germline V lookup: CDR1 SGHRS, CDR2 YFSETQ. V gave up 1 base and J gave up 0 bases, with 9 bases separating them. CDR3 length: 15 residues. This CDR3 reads CASSLKLISTDTQYF. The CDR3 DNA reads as TGCGCCAGCAGCTTGAAGCTGATAAGCACAGATACGCAGTATTTT.